This T cell receptor beta chain was identified during a study of blood T cells in healthy people across ages. General study points: Greater diversity and more naive CD4+ cells were seen in long-lived donors than in aged donors.

V was clipped by 4 bases and J by 2 bases, with 11 bases between them. Looked up from germline, CDR1 is SGHVS and CDR2 is FQNEAQ. This CDR3 has 14 amino acids. This clonotype has more than one count but fewer than ten. The antigen remains undetermined. With a J-beta primer mix and a sample-barcoded 5' primer, a second PCR ran roughly 6 to 12 cycles. TCRdb reanalysed the 5' RACE reads using MiXCR and keeps one entry per CDR3 protein. The sample lists 800,000 or so distinct CDR3 sequences; more than 20% were seen once. This sample also appeared in a second study, on T cells of mothers and their children.

Specimen: blood. The chain combines TRBV7-8 with TRBJ1-2, with unresolved D. This clonotype originated in a boy aged 5 to 17 in good health. The CDR3 coding sequence is TGTGCCAGCAGCTCCCAACGGGCGAACTATGGCTACACCTTC. As protein: CASSSQRANYGYTF.